The 7 T cell receptor beta chains below come from one sample, sequenced in a study of shared clonotypes between healthy human individuals (TCRdb year 2020). The library came from the immunoSEQ multiplex PCR assay. What TCRdb holds here is the immuneACCESS table cut down to in-frame rearrangements. Part of the clones is not present; checked against another copy, under half of the missing clones reflect an unresolved V gene, and the others are unexplained. The sample table lists a few million clones, 95% of them with a count of one. The ten largest clones take up over 0.1% of the sample. The sequencing sample was made of naive CD4+ T cells sorted from blood. The cell subset or site tag for this specimen amounts to: CD45RA+ positively selected. These receptor sequences come from a man aged 18-30 years in good health.

J is TRBJ1-1 and V is TRBV11-3; D is unclear. CDR1 and CDR2 from the germline V gene are SGHNT and YENEEA. This CDR3 region has 17 residues. Trimming took 1 base from V and 2 from J, leaving 17 bases between them. The CDR3 loop is CASSLGFAGSGNTEAFF. CDR3 DNA: TGTGCCAGCAGCTTAGGGTTCGCGGGGTCCGGAAACACTGAAGCTTTCTTT.

The chain joins TRBV30 to TRBJ2-7, with 8 bases lining up with TRBD1. The germline gives CDR1 GTSNPN, CDR2 SVGIG (reference sequence). CDR3 size: 14 residues. V lost 8 bases, J lost 1 base, and 10 bases stayed unmatched. CDR3 region: CALSPRGPSYEQYF. The CDR3 DNA reads TGTGCCCTCTCCCCCAGGGGGCCTTCCTACGAGCAGTACTTC.

This chain links TRBV5-1 with TRBJ2-1; 10 nucleotides match TRBD2. V shed 0 bases and J 0 bases; nucleotides not matched to a gene: 3. Per the germline V gene, CDR1 is SGHRS and CDR2 is YFSETQ. The CDR3 contains 17 residues. The CDR3 DNA is TGCGCCAGCAGCTTGGGCGGACTAGCGGCCTCCTACAATGAGCAGTTCTTC. Translation: CASSLGGLAASYNEQFF.

This chain connects TRBV7-2 to TRBJ2-1; D perhaps matches TRBD2 (5 bases). Per the germline V gene, CDR1 is SGHTA and CDR2 is FQGNSA. The CDR3 spans 15 residues. V was shortened by 3 bases and J by 2 bases, with 11 bases between the two germline ends. This chain's CDR3 is CASSLPLEAYNEQFF. The CDR3, as DNA: TGTGCCAGCAGCTTGCCACTAGAGGCCTACAATGAGCAGTTCTTC. The full variable domain, in which reference TRBV7-2 and TRBJ2-1 provide the parts outside the CDR3, is GAGVSQSPSNKVTEKGKDVELRCDPISGHTALYWYRQSLGQGLEFLIYFQGNSAPDKSGLPSDRFSAERTGGSVSTLTIQRTQQEDSAVYLCASSLPLEAYNEQFFGPGTRLTVL.

This chain links TRBV29-1 with TRBJ2-3; D is unclear. CDR1 and CDR2 from the germline V gene are SQVTM and ANQGSEA. The CDR3 has 13 residues. The V end was cut by 6 bases, the J end by 5 bases, with 15 bases between. CDR3 protein: CSVRWWVGDTQYF. CDR3 nucleotide sequence: TGCAGCGTCCGCTGGTGGGTGGGAGATACGCAGTATTTT.

The chain uses TRBV7-9 and TRBJ2-1, with 8 bases matching TRBD2. Germline CDR1 is SEHNR and CDR2 is FQNEAQ (reference sequence). With V trimmed by 6 bases and J by 0 bases, 4 bases remained unmatched. The CDR3 length is 15 residues. CDR3 protein: CASRLTSASYNEQFF. CDR3 sequence (DNA): TGTGCCAGCAGACTGACTAGCGCCTCCTACAATGAGCAGTTCTTC.

This sequence joins TRBV5-1 and TRBJ2-3; possible D gene TRBD2, 6 bases. V was trimmed by 5 bases and J by 3 bases, leaving 19 bases between them. This CDR3 region has 16 residues. CDR1 and CDR2 from the germline V gene are SGHRS and YFSETQ. Here the CDR3 DNA reads TGCGCCAGCAGGTATGGGACCGCGGGGCGGACAGATACGCAGTATTTT. Its protein is CASRYGTAGRTDTQYF. Complete variable domain (other parts from reference TRBV5-1 and TRBJ2-3): KAGVTQTPRYLIKTRGQQVTLSCSPISGHRSVSWYQQTPGQGLQFLFEYFSETQRNKGNFPGRFSGRQFSNSRSEMNVSTLELGDSALYLCASRYGTAGRTDTQYFGPGTRLTVL.